This T cell receptor (beta chain) was sequenced in a study of molecular identifiers for immune sequencing clone quantification. Notes on the study in general: It was shown that clones above 20 RNA copies held over 99% of effector molecules, but under 1% in naive cells.

RNA fractions of 10%, 30% or 50% and 20,000 to 1,000,000 sorted cells were the source of naive CD8 libraries. Sorting recovered naive CD8 T cells on a CD8+CD4-CCR7+CD45RA+ profile. With regard to this clonotype: What it recognizes is unknown.

Library preparation followed earlier protocols using designated TCR primers. TCRdb called the PCR reads again in MiXCR, with one record for every CDR3 protein. The table shows more than 450,000 distinct CDR3 sequences, with roughly 23% occurring only once. Trimming cost V 0 bases and J 2 bases; bases outside gene matches: 6. The CDR3 covers 18 residues. This chain links TRBV23-1 with TRBJ2-1; 11 nucleotides match TRBD2. TRBV23-1 is treated as an ORF (open reading frame) with a function not yet certain. Sequencing was performed on naive CD8+ T cells from blood, with Jurkat cell RNA spiked in. Specified subset: FACS-sorted CD8+CD4-CCR7+CD45RA+ naive T cells. This clonotype was sampled from a human donor in good health. Some libraries in this study had Jurkat cell RNA spiked in. The CDR3 nucleotides read TGCGCCAGCAGTCAATCGTGGACTAGCGGGCTGACCTACAATGAGCAGTTCTTC. Its translation: CASSQSWTSGLTYNEQFF.